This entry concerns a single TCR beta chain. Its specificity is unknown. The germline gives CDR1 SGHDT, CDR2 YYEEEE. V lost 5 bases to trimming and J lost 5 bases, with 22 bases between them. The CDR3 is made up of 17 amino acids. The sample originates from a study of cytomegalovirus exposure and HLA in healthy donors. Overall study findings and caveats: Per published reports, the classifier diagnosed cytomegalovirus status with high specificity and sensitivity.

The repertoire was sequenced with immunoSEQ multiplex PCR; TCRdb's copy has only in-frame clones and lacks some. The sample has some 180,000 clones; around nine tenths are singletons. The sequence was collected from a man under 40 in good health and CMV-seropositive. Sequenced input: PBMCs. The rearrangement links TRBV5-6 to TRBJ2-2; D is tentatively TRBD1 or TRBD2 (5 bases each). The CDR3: CASRRFRDGRVTGELFF. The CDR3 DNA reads TGTGCCAGCAGGCGCTTTCGGGACGGGCGAGTGACCGGGGAGCTGTTTTTT.